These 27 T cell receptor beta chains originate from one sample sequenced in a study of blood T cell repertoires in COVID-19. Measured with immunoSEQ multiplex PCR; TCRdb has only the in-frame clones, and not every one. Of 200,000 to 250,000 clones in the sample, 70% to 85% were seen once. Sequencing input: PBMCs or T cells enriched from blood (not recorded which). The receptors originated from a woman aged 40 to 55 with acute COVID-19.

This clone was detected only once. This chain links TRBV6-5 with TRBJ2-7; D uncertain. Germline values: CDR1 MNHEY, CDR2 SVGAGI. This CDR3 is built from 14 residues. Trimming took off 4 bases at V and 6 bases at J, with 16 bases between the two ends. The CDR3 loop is CASSFDKLGIEQYF. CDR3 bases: TGTGCCAGCAGTTTCGACAAGCTCGGAATCGAGCAGTACTTC.

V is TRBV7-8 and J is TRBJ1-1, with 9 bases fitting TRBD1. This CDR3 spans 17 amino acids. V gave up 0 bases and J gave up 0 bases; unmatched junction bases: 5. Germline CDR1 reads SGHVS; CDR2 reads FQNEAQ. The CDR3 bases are TGTGCCAGCAGCTTAGCGGACAGGGGACTGATGAACACTGAAGCTTTCTTT. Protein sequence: CASSLADRGLMNTEAFF.

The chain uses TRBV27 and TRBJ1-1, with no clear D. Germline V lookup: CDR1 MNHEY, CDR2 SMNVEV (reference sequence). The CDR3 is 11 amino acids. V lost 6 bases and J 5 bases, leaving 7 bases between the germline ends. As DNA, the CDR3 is TGTGCCAGCAGGGCCGGGACTGAAGCTTTCTTT. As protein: CASRAGTEAFF.

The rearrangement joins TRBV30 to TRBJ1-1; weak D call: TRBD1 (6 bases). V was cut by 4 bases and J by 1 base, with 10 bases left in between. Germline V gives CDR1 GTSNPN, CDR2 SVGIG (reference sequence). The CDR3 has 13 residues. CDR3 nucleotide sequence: TGTGCCTGGAAGCGGACAGAGAACACTGAAGCTTTCTTT. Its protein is CAWKRTENTEAFF.

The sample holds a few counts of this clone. The DNA for the CDR3 is TGTGCCAGCTCACCTGGGACAGGGGGCTCGGGCTATGGCTACACCTTC. Protein: CASSPGTGGSGYGYTF. The chain is built from TRBV18 and TRBJ1-2; 12 nucleotides match TRBD1. Trimming cost V 3 bases and J 4 bases; bases outside gene matches: 6. In germline, CDR1 is KGHSH, CDR2 LQKENI. The CDR3 loop spans 16 amino acids.

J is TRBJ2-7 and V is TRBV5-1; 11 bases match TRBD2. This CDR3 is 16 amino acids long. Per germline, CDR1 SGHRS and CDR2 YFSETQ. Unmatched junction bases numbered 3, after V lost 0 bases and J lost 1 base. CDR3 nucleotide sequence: TGCGCCAGCAGCTTGGGTGGGACTAGCGGTTCCTACGAGCAGTACTTC. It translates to CASSLGGTSGSYEQYF.

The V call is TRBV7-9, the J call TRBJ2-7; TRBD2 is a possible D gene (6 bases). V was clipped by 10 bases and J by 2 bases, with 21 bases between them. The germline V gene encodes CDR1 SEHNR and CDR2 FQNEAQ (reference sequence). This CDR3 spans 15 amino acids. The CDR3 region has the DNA TGTGCCATCTCGGACGGGGGAACGTTTGCCTACGAGCAGTACTTC. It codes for CAISDGGTFAYEQYF.

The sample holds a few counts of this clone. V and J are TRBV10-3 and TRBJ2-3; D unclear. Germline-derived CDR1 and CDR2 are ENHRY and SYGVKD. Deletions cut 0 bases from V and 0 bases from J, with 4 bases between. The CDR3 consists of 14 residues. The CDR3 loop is CAISESTSTDTQYF. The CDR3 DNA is TGTGCCATCAGTGAGTCGACAAGCACAGATACGCAGTATTTT.

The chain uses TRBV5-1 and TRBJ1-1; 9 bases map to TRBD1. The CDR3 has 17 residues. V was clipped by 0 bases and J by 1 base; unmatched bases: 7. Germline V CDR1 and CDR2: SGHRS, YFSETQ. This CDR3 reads CASSLAGTGYGNTEAFF. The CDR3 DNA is TGCGCCAGCAGCTTGGCTGGGACAGGGTATGGGAACACTGAAGCTTTCTTT.

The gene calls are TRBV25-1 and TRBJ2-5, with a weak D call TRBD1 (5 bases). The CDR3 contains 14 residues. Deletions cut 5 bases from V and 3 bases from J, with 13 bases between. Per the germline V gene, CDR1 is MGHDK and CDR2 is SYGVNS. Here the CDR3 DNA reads TGTGCCAGCAGTACCGCTAGGGGAAAAGAGACCCAGTACTTC. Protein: CASSTARGKETQYF.

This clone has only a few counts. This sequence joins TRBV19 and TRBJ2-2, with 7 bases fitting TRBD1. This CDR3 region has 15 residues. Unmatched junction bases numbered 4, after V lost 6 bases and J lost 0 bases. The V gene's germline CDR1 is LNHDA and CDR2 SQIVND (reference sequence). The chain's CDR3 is CASRATGTNTGELFF. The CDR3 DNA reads TGTGCCAGTAGGGCGACAGGGACGAACACCGGGGAGCTGTTTTTT. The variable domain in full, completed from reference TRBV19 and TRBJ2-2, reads DGGITQSPKYLFRKEGQNVTLSCEQNLNHDAMYWYRQDPGQGLRLIYYSQIVNDFQKGDIAEGYSVSREKKESFPLTVTSAQKNPTAFYLCASRATGTNTGELFFGEGSRLTVL.

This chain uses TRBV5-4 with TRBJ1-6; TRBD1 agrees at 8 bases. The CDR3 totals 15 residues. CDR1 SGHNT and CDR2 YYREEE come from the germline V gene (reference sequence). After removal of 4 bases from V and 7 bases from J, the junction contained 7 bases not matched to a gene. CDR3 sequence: CASSPPGQENSPLHF. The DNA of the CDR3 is TGTGCCAGCAGCCCCCCGGGACAGGAGAATTCACCCCTCCACTTT.

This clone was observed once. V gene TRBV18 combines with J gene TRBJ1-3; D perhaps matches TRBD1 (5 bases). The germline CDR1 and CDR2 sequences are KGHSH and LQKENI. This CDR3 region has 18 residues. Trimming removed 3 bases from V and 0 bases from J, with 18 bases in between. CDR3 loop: CASSPAIGRASSGNTIYF. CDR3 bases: TGTGCCAGCTCACCCGCTATAGGCAGGGCGAGCTCTGGAAACACCATATATTTT.

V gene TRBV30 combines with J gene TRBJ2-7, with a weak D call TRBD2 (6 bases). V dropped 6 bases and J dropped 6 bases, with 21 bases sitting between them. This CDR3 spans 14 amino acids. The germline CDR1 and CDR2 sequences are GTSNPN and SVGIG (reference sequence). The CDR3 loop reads CACSPGSPGPEQYF. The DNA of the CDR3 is TGTGCCTGTTCCCCCGGGAGCCCCGGTCCCGAGCAGTACTTC.

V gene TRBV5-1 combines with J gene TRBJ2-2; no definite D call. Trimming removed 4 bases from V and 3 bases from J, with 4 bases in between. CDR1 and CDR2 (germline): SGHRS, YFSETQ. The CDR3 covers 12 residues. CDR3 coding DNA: TGCGCCAGCAGCCTATACACCGGGGAGCTGTTTTTT. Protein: CASSLYTGELFF. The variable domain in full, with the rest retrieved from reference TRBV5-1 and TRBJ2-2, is KAGVTQTPRYLIKTRGQQVTLSCSPISGHRSVSWYQQTPGQGLQFLFEYFSETQRNKGNFPGRFSGRQFSNSRSEMNVSTLELGDSALYLCASSLYTGELFFGEGSRLTVL.

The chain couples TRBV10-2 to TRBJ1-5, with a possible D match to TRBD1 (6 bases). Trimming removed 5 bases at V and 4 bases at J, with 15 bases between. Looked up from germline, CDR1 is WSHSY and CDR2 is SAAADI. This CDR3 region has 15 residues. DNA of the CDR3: TGCGCCAGCAGTCCCACAGGGCACTGGAATCAGCCCCAGCATTTT. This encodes CASSPTGHWNQPQHF.

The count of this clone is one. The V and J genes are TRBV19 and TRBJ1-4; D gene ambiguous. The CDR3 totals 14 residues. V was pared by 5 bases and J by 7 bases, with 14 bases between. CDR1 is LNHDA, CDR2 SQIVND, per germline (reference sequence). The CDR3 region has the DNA TGTGCCAGTAGTGTAAGTCCCTCGGTTGAAAAACTGTTTTTT. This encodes CASSVSPSVEKLFF.

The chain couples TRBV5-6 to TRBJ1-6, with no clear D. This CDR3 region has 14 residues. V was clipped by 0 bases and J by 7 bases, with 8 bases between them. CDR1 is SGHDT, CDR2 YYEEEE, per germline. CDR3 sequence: CASSLGGGNSPLHF. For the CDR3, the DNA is TGTGCCAGCAGCTTGGGAGGCGGGAATTCACCCCTCCACTTT. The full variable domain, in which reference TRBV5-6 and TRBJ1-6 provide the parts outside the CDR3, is DAGVTQSPTHLIKTRGQQVTLRCSPKSGHDTVSWYQQALGQGPQFIFQYYEEEERQRGNFPDRFSGHQFPNYSSELNVNALLLGDSALYLCASSLGGGNSPLHFGNGTRLTVT.

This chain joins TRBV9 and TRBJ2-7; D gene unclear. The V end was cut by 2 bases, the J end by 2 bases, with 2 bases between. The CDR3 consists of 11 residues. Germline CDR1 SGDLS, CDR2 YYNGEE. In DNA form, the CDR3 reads TGTGCCAGCAGCGTTACCTACGAGCAGTACTTC. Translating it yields CASSVTYEQYF.

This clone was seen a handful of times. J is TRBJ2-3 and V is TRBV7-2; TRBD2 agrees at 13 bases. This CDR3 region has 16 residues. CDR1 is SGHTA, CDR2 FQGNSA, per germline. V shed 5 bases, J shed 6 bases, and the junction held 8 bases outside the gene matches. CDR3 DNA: TGTGCCAGCAGCACGAGACTAGCGGGGGGCCGTGATACGCAGTATTTT. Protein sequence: CASSTRLAGGRDTQYF.

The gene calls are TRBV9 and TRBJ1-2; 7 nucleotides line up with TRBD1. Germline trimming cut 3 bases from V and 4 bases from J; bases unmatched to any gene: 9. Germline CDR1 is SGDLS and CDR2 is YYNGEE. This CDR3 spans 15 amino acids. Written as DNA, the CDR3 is TGTGCCAGCAGCGCGGGGGACAGCCGCCCCTATGGCTACACCTTC. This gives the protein CASSAGDSRPYGYTF. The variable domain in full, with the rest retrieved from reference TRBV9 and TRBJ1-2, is DSGVTQTPKHLITATGQRVTLRCSPRSGDLSVYWYQQSLDQGLQFLIQYYNGEERAKGNILERFSAQQFPDLHSELNLSSLELGDSALYFCASSAGDSRPYGYTFGSGTRLTVV.

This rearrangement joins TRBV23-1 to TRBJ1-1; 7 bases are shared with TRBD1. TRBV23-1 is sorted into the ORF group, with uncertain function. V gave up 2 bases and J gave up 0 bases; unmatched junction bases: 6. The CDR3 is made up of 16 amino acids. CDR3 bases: TGCGCCAGCAGTCAAAAAGGCAGGGGGATGAACACTGAAGCTTTCTTT. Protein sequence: CASSQKGRGMNTEAFF.

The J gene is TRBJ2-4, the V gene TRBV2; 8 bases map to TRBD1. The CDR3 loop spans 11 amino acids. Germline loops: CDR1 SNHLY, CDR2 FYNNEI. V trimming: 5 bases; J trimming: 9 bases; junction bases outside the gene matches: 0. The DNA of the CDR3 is TGTGCCAGCAGTACAGGGGGCATTCAGTACTTC. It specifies CASSTGGIQYF.

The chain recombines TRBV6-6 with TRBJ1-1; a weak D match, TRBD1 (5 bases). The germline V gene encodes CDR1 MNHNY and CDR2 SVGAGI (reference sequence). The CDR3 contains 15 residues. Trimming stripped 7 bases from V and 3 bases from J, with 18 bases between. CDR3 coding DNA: TGTGCCAGCACGGCGGGGCCCCATGGGGACACTGAAGCTTTCTTT. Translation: CASTAGPHGDTEAFF.

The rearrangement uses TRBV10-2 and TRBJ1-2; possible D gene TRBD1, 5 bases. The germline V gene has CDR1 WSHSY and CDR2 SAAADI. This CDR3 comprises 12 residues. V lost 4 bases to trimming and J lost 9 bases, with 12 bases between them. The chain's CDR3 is CASSAGNSRYTF. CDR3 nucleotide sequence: TGCGCCAGCAGTGCAGGGAATAGTCGCTACACCTTC.

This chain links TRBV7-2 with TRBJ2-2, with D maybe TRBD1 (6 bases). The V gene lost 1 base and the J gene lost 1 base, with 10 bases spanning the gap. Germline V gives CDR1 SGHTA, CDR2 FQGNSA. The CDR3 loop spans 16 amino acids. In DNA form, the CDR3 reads TGTGCCAGCAGCTTAGGAGGGGGATTGAACACCGGGGAGCTGTTTTTT. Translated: CASSLGGGLNTGELFF.

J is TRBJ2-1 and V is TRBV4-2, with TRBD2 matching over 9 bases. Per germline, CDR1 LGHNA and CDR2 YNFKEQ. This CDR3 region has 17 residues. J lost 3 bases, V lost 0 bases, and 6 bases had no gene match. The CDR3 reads CASSQETASGIYNEQFF. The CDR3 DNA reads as TGTGCCAGCAGCCAAGAAACGGCTAGCGGGATCTACAATGAGCAGTTCTTC.